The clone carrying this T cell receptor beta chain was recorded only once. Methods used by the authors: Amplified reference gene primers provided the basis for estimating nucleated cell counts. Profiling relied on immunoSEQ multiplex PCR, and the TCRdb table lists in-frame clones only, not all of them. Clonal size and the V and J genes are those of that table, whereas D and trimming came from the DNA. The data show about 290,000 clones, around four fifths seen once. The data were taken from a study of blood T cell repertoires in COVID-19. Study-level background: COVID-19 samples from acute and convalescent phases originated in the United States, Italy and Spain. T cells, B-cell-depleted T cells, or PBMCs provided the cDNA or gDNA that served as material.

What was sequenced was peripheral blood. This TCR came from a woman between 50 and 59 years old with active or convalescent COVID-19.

The CDR3 DNA follows: TGTGCCAGCAGCCGGACAGGCACTGAAGCTTTCTTT. This codes for CASSRTGTEAFF. The V call is TRBV3-1 (or the pseudogene TRBV3-2), the J call TRBJ1-1, with 7 bases identical to TRBD1. The CDR3 is made up of 12 amino acids. Trimming took 4 bases from V and 4 from J; bases not matched to a gene: 0. Germline V lookup: CDR1 LGHDT, CDR2 YNNKEL (reference sequence).